This T cell receptor (beta chain) is from a study of blood T cell repertoires in COVID-19. Study-level background: Samples came from the United States, Italy and Spain, spanning acute and convalescent COVID-19. PBMCs, B-cell-depleted T cells, or T cells provided the cDNA or gDNA that made up the material.

Original analysis: It was from reference gene primer amplification that nucleated cell counts were estimated. Some clones are missing from TCRdb's copy, which holds only in-frame ones; the method was immunoSEQ multiplex PCR. V, J and clone size reflect that table, while D and trimming were determined from the DNA. The repertoire consists of 150,000 to 200,000 clones, with about four fifths occurring once and the leading ten covering less than 10%. The ends were cut back, 8 bases at V and 5 bases at J, with 16 bases in the middle. This CDR3 comprises 14 residues. CDR1 and CDR2 from the germline V gene are MNHEY and SVGAGI. Patients of the Seattle cohort, enrolled during active infection, were followed longitudinally.

The specimen was peripheral blood. V and J are TRBV6-5 and TRBJ1-5; tentative D call: TRBD1 (6 bases). The clonotype originates from an older woman with COVID-19, enrolled during active disease. CDR3: CASQSDRSHQPQHF. CDR3 DNA: TGTGCCAGCCAATCGGACAGATCTCATCAGCCCCAGCATTTT.